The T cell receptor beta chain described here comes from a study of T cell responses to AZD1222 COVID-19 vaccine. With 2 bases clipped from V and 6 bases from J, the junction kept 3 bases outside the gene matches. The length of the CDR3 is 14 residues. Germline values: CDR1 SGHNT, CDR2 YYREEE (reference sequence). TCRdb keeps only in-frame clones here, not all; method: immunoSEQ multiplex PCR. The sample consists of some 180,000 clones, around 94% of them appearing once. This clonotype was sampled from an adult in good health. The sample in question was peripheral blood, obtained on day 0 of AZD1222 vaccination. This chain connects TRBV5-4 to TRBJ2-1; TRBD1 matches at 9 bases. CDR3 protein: CASSFRDRVNEQFF. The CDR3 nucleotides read TGTGCCAGCAGCTTCCGGGACAGGGTCAATGAGCAGTTCTTC.